The clone carrying this T cell receptor beta chain has more than one count but fewer than ten. Its antigen is undetermined. RNA transcripts yielded amplified TCR beta CDR3 regions. A set of HTBI primers served as the primers for a first-round RT-PCR of the TCR CDR3. Each CDR3 protein is one row after TCRdb ran MiXCR on the multiplex PCR reads. The data contain over 500,000 distinct CDR3 sequences, over 35% of them singletons. Trimming removed 2 bases at V and 6 bases at J, with 11 bases between. CDR3 length equals 13 residues. The V gene's germline CDR1 is MNHEY and CDR2 SMNVEV (reference sequence). The sample originates from a study of T cells in Graves' hyperthyroidism and ophthalmopathy. Uncontrolled infections, other autoimmune diseases, pregnancy or lactation led to exclusion of patients. Diagnosis relied on clinical symptoms, serum thyroxine and TRAb, thyroid ultrasound and orbital computed tomography.

Study-level points and caveats: In simple terms, a model built on 13 V-J features told ophthalmopathy apart from stable hyperthyroidism.

The V gene is TRBV27, the J gene TRBJ2-7, with D possibly being TRBD2 (6 bases). This receptor was identified in an adult woman with Graves' disease, either hyperthyroidism or ophthalmopathy (not recorded which). The specimen was peripheral blood or thyroid tissue (not recorded which). CDR3 in amino acids: CASSLGGVGEQYF. The CDR3 coding sequence is TGTGCCAGCAGTTTAGGCGGGGTTGGCGAGCAGTACTTC.